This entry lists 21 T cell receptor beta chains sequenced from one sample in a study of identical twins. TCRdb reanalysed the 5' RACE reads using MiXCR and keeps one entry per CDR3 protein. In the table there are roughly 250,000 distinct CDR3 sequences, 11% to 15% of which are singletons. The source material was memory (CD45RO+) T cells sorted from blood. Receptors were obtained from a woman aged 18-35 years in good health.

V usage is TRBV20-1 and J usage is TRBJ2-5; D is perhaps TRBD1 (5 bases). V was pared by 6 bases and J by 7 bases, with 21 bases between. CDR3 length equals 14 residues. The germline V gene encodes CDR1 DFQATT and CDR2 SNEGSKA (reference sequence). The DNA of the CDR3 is TGCAGTGCCCAAAACTTGCAGGGCTACGGGACCCAGTACTTC. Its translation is CSAQNLQGYGTQYF.

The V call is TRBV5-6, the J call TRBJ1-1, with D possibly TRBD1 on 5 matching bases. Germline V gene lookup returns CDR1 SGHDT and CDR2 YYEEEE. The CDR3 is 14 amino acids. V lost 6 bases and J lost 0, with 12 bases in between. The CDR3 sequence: CASKREGVNTEAFF. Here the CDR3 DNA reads TGTGCCAGCAAACGGGAAGGGGTGAACACTGAAGCTTTCTTT.

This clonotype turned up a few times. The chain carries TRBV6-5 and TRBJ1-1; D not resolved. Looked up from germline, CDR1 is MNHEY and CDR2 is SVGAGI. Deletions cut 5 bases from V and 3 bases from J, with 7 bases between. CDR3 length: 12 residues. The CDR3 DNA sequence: TGTGCCAGCAGTGCGACGGACACTGAAGCTTTCTTT. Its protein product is CASSATDTEAFF.

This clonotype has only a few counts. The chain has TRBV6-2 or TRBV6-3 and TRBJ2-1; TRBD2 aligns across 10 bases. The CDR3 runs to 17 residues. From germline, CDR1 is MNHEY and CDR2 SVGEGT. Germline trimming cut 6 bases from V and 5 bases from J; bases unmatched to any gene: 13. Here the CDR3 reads CASSPHRTSGINNEQFF. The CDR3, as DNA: TGTGCCAGCAGCCCCCACCGAACTAGCGGGATAAACAATGAGCAGTTCTTC.

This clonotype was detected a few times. CDR3 sequence reads: CASSLTGSNTEAFF. CDR3 DNA sequence: TGCGCCAGCAGCTTGACAGGATCGAACACTGAAGCTTTCTTT. This chain uses TRBV5-1 with TRBJ1-1, with D perhaps matching TRBD1 (5 bases). The CDR3 is 14 residues long. The V and J ends lost 1 base and 1 base respectively, with 8 bases between them. Looked up from germline, CDR1 is SGHRS and CDR2 is YFSETQ.

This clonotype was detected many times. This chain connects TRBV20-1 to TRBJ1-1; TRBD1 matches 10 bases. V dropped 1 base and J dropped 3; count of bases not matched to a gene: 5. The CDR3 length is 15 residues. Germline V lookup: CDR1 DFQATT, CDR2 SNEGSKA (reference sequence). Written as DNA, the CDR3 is TGCAGTGCTAGAGTGGTGGACAGGGGGTACACTGAAGCTTTCTTT. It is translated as CSARVVDRGYTEAFF.

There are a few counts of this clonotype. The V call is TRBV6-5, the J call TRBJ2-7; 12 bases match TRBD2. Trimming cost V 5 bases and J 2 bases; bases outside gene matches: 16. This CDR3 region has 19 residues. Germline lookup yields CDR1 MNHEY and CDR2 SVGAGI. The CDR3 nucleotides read TGTGCCAGCAGTCTGCTCGAACCGGGACTAGCGGGCGCCGCCTACGAGCAGTACTTC. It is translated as CASSLLEPGLAGAAYEQYF.

Here the CDR3 reads CASSETGAFGKLFF. In DNA, the CDR3 is TGTGCCAGCTCGGAGACAGGGGCCTTTGGAAAACTGTTTTTT. The V and J genes are TRBV18 and TRBJ1-4; 8 bases match TRBD1. The trim removed 6 bases at V and 10 bases at J, leaving 10 bases unmatched. This CDR3 contains 14 residues. The germline gives CDR1 KGHSH, CDR2 LQKENI.

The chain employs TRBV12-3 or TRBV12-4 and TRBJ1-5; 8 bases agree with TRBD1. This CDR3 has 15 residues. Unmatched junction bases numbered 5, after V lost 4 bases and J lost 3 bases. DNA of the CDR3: TGTGCCAGCAGTTCCCACAGGGGGATCAATCAGCCCCAGCATTTT. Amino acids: CASSSHRGINQPQHF.

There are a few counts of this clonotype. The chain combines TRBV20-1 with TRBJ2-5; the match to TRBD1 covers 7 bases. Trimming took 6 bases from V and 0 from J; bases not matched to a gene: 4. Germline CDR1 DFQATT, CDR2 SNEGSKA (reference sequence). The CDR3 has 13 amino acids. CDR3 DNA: TGCAGTGCGAACGGACAGGACCAAGAGACCCAGTACTTC. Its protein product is CSANGQDQETQYF.

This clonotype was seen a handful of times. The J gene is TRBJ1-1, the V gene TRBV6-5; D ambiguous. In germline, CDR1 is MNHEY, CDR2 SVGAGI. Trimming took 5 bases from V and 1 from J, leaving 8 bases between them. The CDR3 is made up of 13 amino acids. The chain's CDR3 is CASSHYPNTEAFF. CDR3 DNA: TGTGCCAGCAGTCACTACCCGAACACTGAAGCTTTCTTT.

Here the CDR3 reads CSARYSNQPQHF. The CDR3 nucleotides read TGCAGTGCCAGGTATAGCAATCAGCCCCAGCATTTT. J is TRBJ1-5 and V is TRBV20-1; the D is unclear. V was clipped by 6 bases and J by 0 bases, with 6 bases between them. The length of the CDR3 is 12 residues. The germline V gene encodes CDR1 DFQATT and CDR2 SNEGSKA (reference sequence).

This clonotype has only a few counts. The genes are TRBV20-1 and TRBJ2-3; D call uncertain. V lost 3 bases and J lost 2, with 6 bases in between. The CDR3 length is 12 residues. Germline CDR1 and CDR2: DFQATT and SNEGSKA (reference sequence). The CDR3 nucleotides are TGCAGTGCTAGCTTTGCCACAGATACGCAGTATTTT. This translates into CSASFATDTQYF.

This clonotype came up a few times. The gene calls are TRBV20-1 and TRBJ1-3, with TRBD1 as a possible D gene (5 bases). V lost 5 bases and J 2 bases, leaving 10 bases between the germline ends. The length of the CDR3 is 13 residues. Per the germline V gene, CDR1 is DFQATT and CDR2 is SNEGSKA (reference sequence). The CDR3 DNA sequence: TGCAGTGCTCCGTCAGGGACTGGAAACACCATATATTTT. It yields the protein CSAPSGTGNTIYF.

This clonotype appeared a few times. CDR3 sequence: CASITGTGSMGYTF. CDR3 DNA sequence: TGTGCCAGCATTACTGGGACAGGGAGTATGGGCTACACCTTC. V and J are TRBV28 and TRBJ1-2; TRBD1 matches 9 bases. This CDR3 contains 14 residues. Germline V gene data show CDR1 as MDHEN and CDR2 as SYDVKM. Trimming cost V 7 bases and J 8 bases; bases outside gene matches: 11.

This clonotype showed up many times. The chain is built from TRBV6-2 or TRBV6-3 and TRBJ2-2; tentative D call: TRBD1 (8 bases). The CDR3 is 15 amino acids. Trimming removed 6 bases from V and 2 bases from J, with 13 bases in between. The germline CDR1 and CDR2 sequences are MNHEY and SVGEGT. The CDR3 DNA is TGTGCCAGCAGCGACAGGGGACTAAACACCGGGGAGCTGTTTTTT. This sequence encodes CASSDRGLNTGELFF.

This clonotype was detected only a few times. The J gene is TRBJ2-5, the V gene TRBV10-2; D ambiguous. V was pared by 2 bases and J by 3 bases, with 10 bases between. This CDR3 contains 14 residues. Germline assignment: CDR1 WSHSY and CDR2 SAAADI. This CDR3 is CASSERAGKETQYF. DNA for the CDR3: TGCGCCAGCAGTGAGAGGGCTGGGAAAGAGACCCAGTACTTC.

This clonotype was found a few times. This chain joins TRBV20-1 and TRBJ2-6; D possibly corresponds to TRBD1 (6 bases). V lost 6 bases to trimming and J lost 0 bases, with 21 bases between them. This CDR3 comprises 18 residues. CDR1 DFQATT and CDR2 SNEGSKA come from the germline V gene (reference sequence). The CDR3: CSATSPGQRASGANVLTF. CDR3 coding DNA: TGCAGTGCCACCTCTCCCGGACAGCGAGCCTCTGGGGCCAACGTCCTGACTTTC.

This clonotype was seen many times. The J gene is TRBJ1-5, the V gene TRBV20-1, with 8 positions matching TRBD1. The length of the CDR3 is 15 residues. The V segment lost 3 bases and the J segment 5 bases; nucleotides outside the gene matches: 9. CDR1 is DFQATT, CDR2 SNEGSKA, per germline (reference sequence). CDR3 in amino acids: CSARRQGQEYQPQHF. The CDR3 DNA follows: TGCAGTGCTAGGCGACAGGGGCAGGAATATCAGCCCCAGCATTTT.

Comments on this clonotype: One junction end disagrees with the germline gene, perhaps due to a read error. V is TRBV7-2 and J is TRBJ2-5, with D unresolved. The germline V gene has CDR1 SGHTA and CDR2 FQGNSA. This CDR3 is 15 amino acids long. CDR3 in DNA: TGTGCCAGCAGCTTTCGGCCGCATTACCAAAAGACCCAGTACTTC. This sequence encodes CASSFRPHYQKTQYF.

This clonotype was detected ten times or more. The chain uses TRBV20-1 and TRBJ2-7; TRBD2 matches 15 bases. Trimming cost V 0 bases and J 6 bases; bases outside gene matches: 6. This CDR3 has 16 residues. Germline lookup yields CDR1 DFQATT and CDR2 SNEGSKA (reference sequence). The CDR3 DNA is TGCAGTGCTAGAGATCTCGGACTAGCGGGAGGGGGCGAGCAGTACTTC. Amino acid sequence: CSARDLGLAGGGEQYF.